The next 4 T cell receptor beta chains were all read from a single sample in a study of T cell changes during pregnancy in multiple sclerosis. The repertoire was sequenced with immunoSEQ multiplex PCR; TCRdb's copy has only in-frame clones and lacks some. The top ten clones hold roughly 0.14% of a sample with about 75,000 clones, approximately 93% of them seen once. The sequencing here drew on CD4+ T cells from peripheral blood mononuclear cells, taken after pregnancy. These receptors originate from a female donor with multiple sclerosis, enrolled in a pregnancy study.

This chain links TRBV11-2 with TRBJ1-2; D gene ambiguous. The length of the CDR3 is 16 residues. The germline gives CDR1 SGHAT, CDR2 FQNNGV. The V and J ends lost 6 bases and 2 bases respectively, with 19 bases between them. The CDR3 DNA reads TGTGCCAGCAGACCTCTCTTGGGAGGGAAGAACTATGGCTACACCTTC. Its protein product is CASRPLLGGKNYGYTF.

V and J are TRBV7-2 and TRBJ2-3; tentatively, D is TRBD2 (5 bases). Germline-derived CDR1 and CDR2 are SGHTA and FQGNSA. With 1 base removed from V and 1 base from J, the gap between germline ends came to 9 bases. This CDR3 is built from 15 residues. CDR3 in amino acids: CASSLVSGRTDTQYF. The CDR3 nucleotides are TGTGCCAGCAGCTTAGTGAGCGGACGCACAGATACGCAGTATTTT.

The gene calls are TRBV7-2 and TRBJ2-7, with D possibly matching TRBD1 (5 bases). Looked up from germline, CDR1 is SGHTA and CDR2 is FQGNSA. Trimming shortened V by 3 bases and J by 2 bases, and 11 bases separated the two germline ends. The CDR3 consists of 14 residues. CDR3 sequence reads: CASSLDKAAYEQYF. CDR3 DNA: TGTGCCAGCAGCTTGGACAAGGCCGCCTACGAGCAGTACTTC.

In DNA form, the CDR3 reads TGTGCCATCAGTAGAGGCGGGAGTCCCGAGCAGTACTTC. Its protein is CAISRGGSPEQYF. This chain joins TRBV10-3 and TRBJ2-7; 7 bases match TRBD2. V lost 5 bases, J lost 6 bases, and 7 bases stayed unmatched. Germline lookup yields CDR1 ENHRY and CDR2 SYGVKD. The CDR3 contains 13 residues.